This TCR beta chain was sequenced in a study of blood T cell repertoires in COVID-19 (dated by TCRdb to the early 2020s). Broadly, across the study: Samples from collaborators originated in the United States, Italy and Spain and spanned both the acute and convalescent phases of COVID-19. The prospective study material was composed of cDNA or gDNA derived from T cells, B-cell-depleted T cells, or PBMCs. Subjects who had been exposed to COVID-19, were actively infected with it, or had recovered from it provided the deeply sampled blood TCRbeta repertoires that made up the dataset. The repertoires were released in a freely available public database meant as a resource for research on the immune response to SARS-CoV-2. Samples were obtained from the ongoing ImmuneRACE study (first 160 participants) and from over a thousand subjects provided by 6 global collaborators. A de-identified subject ID, COVID-19 status, age in years and sex were almost always included in the sample metadata. HLA class I and class II types, where available, came from metadata supplied by the sample provider rather than from assay-based typing. On the study overall, not on this receptor specifically: How much clinical and demographic metadata was included differed by source and by participant, and the metadata was provided uncurated.

As to this clone: The antigen it binds to is not known. No much larger clone exists at a distance of one base, and base qualities are not known.

TCRbeta CDR3 regions were amplified from genomic DNA by means of the immunoSEQ Assay, a bias-controlled multiplex PCR. Regarding the original processing steps: The number of nucleated cells in each sample was estimated from the amplification of reference gene primers within the assay. To quantify the absolute abundance of each unique TCRbeta CDR3 rearrangement, sequence reads were collapsed and filtered. For each sample, productive Simpson clonality was calculated as the square root of Simpson's diversity index over productive rearrangements. This immuneACCESS table, as held by TCRdb, lists in-frame sequences with V and J called but not all clones. Of the missing ones, under half trace to an unresolved V gene in checked studies; the others have no known cause. Clonal size and the V and J genes are those of that table, whereas D and trimming came from the DNA. Present in this sample are about 120,000 clones, approximately 80% of which were seen just once. Roughly 7% of the sample belongs to the ten largest clones.

The V end gives up 6 bases and the J end 7 bases, leaving 1 base in the junction not matched to a gene. Reading the germline V gene (reference sequence) gives CDR1 MNHEY and CDR2 SMNVEV. The cysteine opens and the phenylalanine closes a CDR3 of 13 amino acids. Only the CDR3 DNA is retained, 39 bases long and in frame from the first base. Each collaborating institution followed its own protocols to collect whole blood in K2EDTA tubes. For TCRbeta analysis, collaborators shipped samples as frozen whole blood, isolated PBMCs, or DNA extracted from either of those sample types. The receptor chain draws on TRBV27 and TRBJ1-6; 9 central bases correspond to TRBD1. The receptor's source is a man aged 70 or older with active or convalescent COVID-19. Specimen: peripheral blood. The CDR3 protein sequence reads: CASRTGGNSPLHF. The nucleotide sequence reads as follows: TGTGCCAGCAGGACAGGGGGGAATTCACCCCTCCACTTT.